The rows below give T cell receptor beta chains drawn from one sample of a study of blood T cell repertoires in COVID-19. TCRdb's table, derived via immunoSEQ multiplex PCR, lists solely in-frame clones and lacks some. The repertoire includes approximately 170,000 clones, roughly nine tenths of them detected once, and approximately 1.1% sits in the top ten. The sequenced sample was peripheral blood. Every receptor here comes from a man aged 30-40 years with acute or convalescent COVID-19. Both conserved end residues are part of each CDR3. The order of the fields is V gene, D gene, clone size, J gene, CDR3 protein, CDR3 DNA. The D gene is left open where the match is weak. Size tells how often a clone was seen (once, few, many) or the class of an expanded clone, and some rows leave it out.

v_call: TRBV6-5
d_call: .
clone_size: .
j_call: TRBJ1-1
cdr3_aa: CVSSPTRLEAFF
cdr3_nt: TGTGTCAGCAGCCCGACACGTCTCGAAGCTTTCTTT

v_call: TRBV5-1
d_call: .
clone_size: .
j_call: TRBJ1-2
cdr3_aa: CASSLVRGFDGYTF
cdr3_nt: TGCGCCAGCAGCTTGGTAAGGGGGTTCGATGGCTACACCTTC

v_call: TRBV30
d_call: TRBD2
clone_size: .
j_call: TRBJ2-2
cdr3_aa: CAWRTATSGSHGELFF
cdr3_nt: TGTGCCTGGAGAACGGCTACTAGCGGGAGTCACGGGGAGCTGTTTTTT

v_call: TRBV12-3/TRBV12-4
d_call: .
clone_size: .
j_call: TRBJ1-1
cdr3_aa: CASSLKDLPAFF
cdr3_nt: TGTGCCAGCAGCCTTAAGGACTTACCAGCTTTCTTT

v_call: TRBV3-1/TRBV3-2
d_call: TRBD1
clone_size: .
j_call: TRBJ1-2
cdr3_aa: CASSRDRGQDYGYTF
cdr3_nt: TGTGCCAGCAGCAGGGACAGGGGGCAAGACTATGGCTACACCTTC

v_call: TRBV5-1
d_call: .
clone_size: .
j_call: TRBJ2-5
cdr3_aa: CASTRNRAQETQYF
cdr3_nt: TGCGCCAGCACCCGAAACAGGGCCCAAGAGACCCAGTACTTC

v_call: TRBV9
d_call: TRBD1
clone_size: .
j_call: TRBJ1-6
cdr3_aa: CASTGQSNSPLHF
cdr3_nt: TGTGCCAGCACGGGACAGAGTAATTCACCCCTCCACTTT

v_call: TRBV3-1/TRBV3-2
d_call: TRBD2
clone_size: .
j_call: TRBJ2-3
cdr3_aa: CASSQGSGGLDTQYF
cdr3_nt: TGTGCCAGCAGCCAAGGTAGCGGGGGTTTAGATACGCAGTATTTT

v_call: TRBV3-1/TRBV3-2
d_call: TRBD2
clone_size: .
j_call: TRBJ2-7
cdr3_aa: CASSQAGAGGGEQYF
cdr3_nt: TGTGCCAGCAGCCAAGCGGGAGCGGGGGGGGGTGAGCAGTACTTC

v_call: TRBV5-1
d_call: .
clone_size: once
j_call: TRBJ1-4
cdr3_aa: CASSFSPNTGSEKLFF
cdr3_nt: TGCGCCAGCAGCTTCTCGCCGAACACAGGGAGTGAAAAACTGTTTTTT

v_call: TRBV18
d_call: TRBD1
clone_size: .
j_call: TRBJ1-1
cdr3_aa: CASSPPTGANTEAFF
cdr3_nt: TGTGCCAGCTCACCACCGACAGGGGCGAACACTGAAGCTTTCTTT

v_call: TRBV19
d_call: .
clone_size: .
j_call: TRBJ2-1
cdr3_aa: CASSDWNYNEQFF
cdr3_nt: TGTGCCAGTAGTGACTGGAACTACAATGAGCAGTTCTTC

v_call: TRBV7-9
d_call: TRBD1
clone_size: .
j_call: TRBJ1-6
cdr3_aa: CASSHEQGSSPLHF
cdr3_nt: TGTGCCAGCAGCCACGAACAGGGGAGTTCACCCCTCCACTTT

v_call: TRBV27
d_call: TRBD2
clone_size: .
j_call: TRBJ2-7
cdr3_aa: CASSFGLAGGPSRYEQYF
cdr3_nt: TGTGCCAGCAGTTTCGGTCTAGCGGGAGGGCCTAGCAGGTACGAGCAGTACTTC

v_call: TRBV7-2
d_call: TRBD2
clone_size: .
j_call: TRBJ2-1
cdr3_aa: CASSLVGTSGSAGFVEQFF
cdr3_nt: TGTGCCAGCAGCTTAGTGGGGACTAGCGGGAGTGCCGGATTTGTTGAGCAGTTCTTC

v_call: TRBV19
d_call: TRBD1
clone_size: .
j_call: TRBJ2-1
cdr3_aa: CASKDRAAYNEQFF
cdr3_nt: TGTGCCAGTAAGGACAGGGCGGCCTACAATGAGCAGTTCTTC

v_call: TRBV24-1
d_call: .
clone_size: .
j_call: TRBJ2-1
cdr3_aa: CATSDRSRAGGNEQFF
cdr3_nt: TGTGCCACCAGTGATCGGTCAAGGGCGGGCGGGAATGAGCAGTTCTTC

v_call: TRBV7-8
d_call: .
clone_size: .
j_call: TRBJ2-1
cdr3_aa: CASSLSPQAEEFF
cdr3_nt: TGTGCCAGCAGCTTAAGTCCACAGGCCGAGGAGTTCTTC

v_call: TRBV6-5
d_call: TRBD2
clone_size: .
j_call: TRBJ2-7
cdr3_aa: CASDPSGTHEQYF
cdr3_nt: TGTGCCAGCGACCCCAGCGGGACCCACGAGCAGTACTTC

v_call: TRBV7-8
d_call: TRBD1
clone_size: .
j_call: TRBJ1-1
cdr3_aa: CASRQGQVQAFF
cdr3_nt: TGTGCCAGCAGACAAGGACAGGTTCAAGCTTTCTTT

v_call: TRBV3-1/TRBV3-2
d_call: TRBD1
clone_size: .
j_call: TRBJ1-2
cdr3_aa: CASSHRQGRTYGYTF
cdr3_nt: TGTGCCAGCAGCCACAGACAGGGGCGGACCTATGGCTACACCTTC

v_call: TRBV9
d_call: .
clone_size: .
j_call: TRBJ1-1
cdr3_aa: CASSVEGRGTEAFF
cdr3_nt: TGTGCCAGCAGCGTAGAGGGTCGGGGGACTGAAGCTTTCTTT

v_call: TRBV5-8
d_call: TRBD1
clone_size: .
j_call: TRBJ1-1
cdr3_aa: CASPPGTENMNTEAFF
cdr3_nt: TGTGCCAGCCCACCCGGGACAGAGAACATGAACACTGAAGCTTTCTTT

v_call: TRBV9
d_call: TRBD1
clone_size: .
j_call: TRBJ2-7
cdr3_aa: CASSPGQVLSEQYF
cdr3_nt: TGTGCCAGCAGCCCCGGACAGGTTTTAAGCGAGCAGTACTTC

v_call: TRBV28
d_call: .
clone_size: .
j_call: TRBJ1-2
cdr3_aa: CASKAGANYGYTF
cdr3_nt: TGTGCCAGCAAGGCAGGGGCGAACTATGGCTACACCTTC

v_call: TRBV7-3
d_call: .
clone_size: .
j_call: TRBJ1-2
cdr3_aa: CASSLRGVEGYTF
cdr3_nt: TGTGCCAGCAGCTTAAGGGGGGTGGAAGGCTACACCTTC